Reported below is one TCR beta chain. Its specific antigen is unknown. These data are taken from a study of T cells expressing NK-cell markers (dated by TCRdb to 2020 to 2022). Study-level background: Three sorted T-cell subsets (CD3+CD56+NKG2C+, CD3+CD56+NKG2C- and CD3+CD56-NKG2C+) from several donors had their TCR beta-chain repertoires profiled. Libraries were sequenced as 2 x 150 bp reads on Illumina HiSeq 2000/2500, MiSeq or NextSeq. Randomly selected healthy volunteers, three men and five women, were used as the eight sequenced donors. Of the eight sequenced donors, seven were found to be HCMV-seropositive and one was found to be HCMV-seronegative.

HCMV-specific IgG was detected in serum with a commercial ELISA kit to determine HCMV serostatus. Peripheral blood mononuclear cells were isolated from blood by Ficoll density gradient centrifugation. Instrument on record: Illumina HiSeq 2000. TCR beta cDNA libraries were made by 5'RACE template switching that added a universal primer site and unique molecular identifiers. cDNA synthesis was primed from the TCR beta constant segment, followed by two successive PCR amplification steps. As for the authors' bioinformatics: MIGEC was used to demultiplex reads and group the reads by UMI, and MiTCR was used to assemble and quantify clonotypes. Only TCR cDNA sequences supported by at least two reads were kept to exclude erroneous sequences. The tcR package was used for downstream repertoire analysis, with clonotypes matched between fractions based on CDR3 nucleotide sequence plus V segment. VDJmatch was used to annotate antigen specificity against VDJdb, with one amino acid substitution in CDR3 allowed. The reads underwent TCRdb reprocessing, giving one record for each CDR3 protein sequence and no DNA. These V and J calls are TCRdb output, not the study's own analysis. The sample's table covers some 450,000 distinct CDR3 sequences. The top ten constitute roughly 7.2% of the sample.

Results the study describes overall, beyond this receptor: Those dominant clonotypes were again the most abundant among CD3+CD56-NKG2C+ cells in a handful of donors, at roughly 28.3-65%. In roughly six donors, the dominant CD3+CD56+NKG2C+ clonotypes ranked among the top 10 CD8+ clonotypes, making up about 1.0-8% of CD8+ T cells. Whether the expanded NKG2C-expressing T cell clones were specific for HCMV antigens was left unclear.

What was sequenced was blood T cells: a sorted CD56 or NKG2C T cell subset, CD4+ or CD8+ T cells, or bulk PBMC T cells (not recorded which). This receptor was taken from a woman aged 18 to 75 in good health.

The CDR3 region: CASSPHLGLQGFGYTF. The rearranged segments are TRBV27 and TRBJ1-2; as DNA is missing, the TRBD1 call by TCRdb cannot be tested. For CDR1 and CDR2, the germline V gene (reference sequence) lists MNHEY and SMNVEV. From cysteine to phenylalanine, the CDR3 is 16 amino acids long. The DNA is unrecorded.